This record looks at one T cell receptor beta chain sequence and its context. The antigen remains unidentified. This specimen belongs to a study of response to subunit inactivated influenza vaccine. A single record per CDR3 protein comes from TCRdb applying MiXCR to the RT-PCR reads. Among roughly 520,000 distinct CDR3 sequences listed, less than 30% were seen once. Study-wide results and caveats: With each seasonal influenza vaccination, the authors suggested, few new T cells are recruited.

This clonotype was obtained from a man aged 45-65 years who received an inactivated influenza vaccine. The sample in question was CD4+ T cells sorted from PBMCs, obtained roughly 5 days after vaccination.

Written as DNA, the CDR3 is TGTGCCAGCAGCCAAGAGGACAGGGAATACGAGCAGTACTTC. This sequence encodes CASSQEDREYEQYF. The chain employs TRBV3-1 and TRBJ2-7; 8 bases are a match to TRBD1. The CDR3 has 14 residues. Germline CDR1 and CDR2: LGHDT and YNNKEL (reference sequence). The J segment lost 4 bases and the V segment lost 0 bases, leaving 2 bases of the junction unmatched.